This entry features one T cell receptor beta chain sequence. Germline CDR1 reads MDHEN; CDR2 reads SYDVKM. The V gene end was trimmed by 8 bases and the J gene end by 2 bases; junction bases not matched to a gene: 14. This CDR3 contains 16 residues. These data are taken from a study of T cell responses to AZD1222 COVID-19 vaccine. The method was immunoSEQ multiplex PCR; TCRdb's version includes in-frame clones alone and lacks a portion of them. The sample carries just under 55,000 clones, roughly 90% recorded once. The V gene is TRBV28, the J gene TRBJ2-7, with 8 bases lining up with TRBD2. The receptor comes from an adult in good health. The sample was peripheral blood, taken on day 0 of AZD1222 vaccination. The CDR3 loop is CASSPSWGGRTYEQYF. CDR3 DNA sequence: TGTGCCAGCTCTCCCTCCTGGGGCGGGAGGACCTACGAGCAGTACTTC.